This record covers a single TCR beta chain. Germline loops: CDR1 MNHEY, CDR2 SMNVEV (reference sequence). With V trimmed by 4 bases and J by 5 bases, 9 bases remained unmatched. The length of the CDR3 is 15 residues. The sample originates from a study of T cell changes during pregnancy in multiple sclerosis. Repertoires were generated with immunoSEQ multiplex PCR, while TCRdb's copy carries only in-frame clones and drops some. The profile shows more than 45,000 clones, approximately 93% of them singletons. The V gene is TRBV27, the J gene TRBJ2-7, with 9 bases matching TRBD1. The starting material was CD8+ T cells from peripheral blood mononuclear cells, obtained in the second trimester of pregnancy. The receptor was isolated from a female donor with multiple sclerosis, enrolled in a pregnancy study. CDR3 in amino acids: CASSWWGTGRDEQYF. The CDR3 DNA sequence: TGTGCCAGCAGTTGGTGGGGGACAGGGAGGGACGAGCAGTACTTC.